The 6 T cell receptor beta chains presented below share a single source sample, sequenced in a study of blood T cell repertoires in COVID-19. Assay: immunoSEQ multiplex PCR; the TCRdb copy retains only in-frame clones and omits some. The sample has approximately 210,000 clones, more than 65% seen once; the top ten hold about 3.6%. The sample consisted of peripheral blood. These receptors originate from a woman of 80 years or more with acute or convalescent COVID-19.

The chain combines TRBV11-3 with TRBJ2-1; TRBD1 matches 10 bases. V lost 1 base and J lost 8; bases outside the gene matches: 2. The CDR3 has 14 residues. The V gene's germline CDR1 is SGHNT and CDR2 YENEEA. The CDR3 spells CASSLAGQGYEQFF. The CDR3 DNA reads TGTGCCAGCAGCTTAGCGGGACAGGGGTATGAGCAGTTCTTC. Full variable domain (missing parts from reference TRBV11-3 and TRBJ2-1): EAGVVQSPRYKIIEKKQPVAFWCNPISGHNTLYWYLQNLGQGPELLIRYENEEAVDDSQLPKDRFSAERLKGVDSTLKIQPAELGDSAVYLCASSLAGQGYEQFFGPGTRLTVL.

CDR3 sequence: CASSSIAYNSPLHF. The CDR3 DNA reads TGTGCCAGTAGCTCTATCGCATATAATTCACCCCTCCACTTT. The rearrangement links TRBV19 to TRBJ1-6; D not certain. Germline V lookup: CDR1 LNHDA, CDR2 SQIVND (reference sequence). The CDR3 is 14 amino acids. V was shortened by 6 bases and J by 4 bases, with 10 bases between the two germline ends. Using reference TRBV19 and TRBJ1-6 for the parts outside the CDR3, the full variable domain is DGGITQSPKYLFRKEGQNVTLSCEQNLNHDAMYWYRQDPGQGLRLIYYSQIVNDFQKGDIAEGYSVSREKKESFPLTVTSAQKNPTAFYLCASSSIAYNSPLHFGNGTRLTVT.

This sequence joins TRBV19 and TRBJ1-1; 7 nucleotides agree with TRBD1. The germline gives CDR1 LNHDA, CDR2 SQIVND (reference sequence). The trim removed 6 bases at V and 4 bases at J, leaving 8 bases unmatched. CDR3 length: 14 residues. This CDR3 reads CASSLQGVSTEAFF. The CDR3, as DNA: TGTGCCAGTAGCTTGCAGGGGGTCTCCACTGAAGCTTTCTTT.

The count of this clone is one. V and J are TRBV2 and TRBJ1-6; 8 bases are a match to TRBD1. In germline, CDR1 is SNHLY, CDR2 FYNNEI. Trimming removed 7 bases from V and 4 bases from J; junction bases left unmatched: 9. The CDR3 is made up of 16 amino acids. Here the CDR3 DNA reads TGTGCCAGCATTCGCCGGGACAGGCTTTATAATTCACCCCTCCACTTT. Encoded protein: CASIRRDRLYNSPLHF. Combining the CDR3 with reference TRBV2 and TRBJ1-6 gives the whole variable domain EPEVTQTPSHQVTQMGQEVILRCVPISNHLYFYWYRQILGQKVEFLVSFYNNEISEKSEIFDDQFSVERPDGSNFTLKIRSTKLEDSAMYFCASIRRDRLYNSPLHFGNGTRLTVT.

The chain carries TRBV18 and TRBJ2-5; TRBD1 agrees at 10 bases. Losses at the gene ends were 8 bases for V and 4 bases for J; bases not matched to a gene: 7. The CDR3 sequence is 14 residues long. The germline gives CDR1 KGHSH, CDR2 LQKENI. CDR3 sequence reads: CASTGQGIAETQYF. The CDR3 DNA reads as TGTGCCAGCACGGGACAGGGGATCGCAGAGACCCAGTACTTC. Supplemented by reference TRBV18 and TRBJ2-5, the full variable domain reads NAGVMQNPRHLVRRRGQEARLRCSPMKGHSHVYWYRQLPEEGLKFMVYLQKENIIDESGMPKERFSAEFPKEGPSILRIQQVVRGDSAAYFCASTGQGIAETQYFGPGTRLLVL.

J is TRBJ1-1 and V is TRBV9, with D hard to call. V shed 0 bases and J shed 1 base, with 7 bases lying between them. Germline CDR1 is SGDLS and CDR2 is YYNGEE. The CDR3 is 14 residues long. The CDR3, as DNA: TGTGCCAGCAGCGTAGATACTGCGAACACTGAAGCTTTCTTT. This encodes CASSVDTANTEAFF.